This T cell receptor beta chain came from a study of blood T cells in healthy people across ages. Using a J-beta primer mix together with a sample-barcoded 5' primer, a second PCR was run for roughly 7 to 12 cycles. Every single cDNA molecule received a tag from a template-switch adaptor with 12 random nucleotides. TCRdb fed the 5' RACE reads into MiXCR, producing one record per CDR3 protein. The data show under 950,000 distinct CDR3 sequences, 20% to 25% seen once. Germline V gene sequence: CDR1 GTSNPN, CDR2 SVGIG (reference sequence). This CDR3 has 12 residues. General study points: TCR beta diversity, measured per million T cells, fell in a roughly linear way with age. The authors considered diversity estimates from one million T cells to be underestimates. Among long-lived donors, naive CD4+ cells were more numerous and diversity higher than in aged donors.

As regards this clonotype: The antigen is not known.

This receptor was identified in a man in his sixties or seventies in good health. The chain carries TRBV30 and TRBJ1-3; 8 positions match TRBD1. The DNA end favors TRBJ1-4, so the J call may be wrong. Material for sequencing was blood. CDR3 in amino acids: CAWDRGDEKLFF. The CDR3 bases are TGTGCCTGGGACAGGGGTGACGAAAAACTGTTTTTT.